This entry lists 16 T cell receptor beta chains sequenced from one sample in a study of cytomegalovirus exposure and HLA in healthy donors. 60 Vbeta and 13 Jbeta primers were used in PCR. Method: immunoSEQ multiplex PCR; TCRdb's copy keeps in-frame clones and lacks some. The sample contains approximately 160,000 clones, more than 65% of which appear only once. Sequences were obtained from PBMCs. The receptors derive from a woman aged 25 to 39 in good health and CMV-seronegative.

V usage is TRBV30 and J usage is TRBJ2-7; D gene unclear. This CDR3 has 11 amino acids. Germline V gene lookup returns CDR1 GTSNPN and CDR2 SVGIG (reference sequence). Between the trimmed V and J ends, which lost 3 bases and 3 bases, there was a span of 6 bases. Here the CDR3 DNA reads TGTGCCTGGAGCGGTAACTACGAGCAGTACTTC. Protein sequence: CAWSGNYEQYF.

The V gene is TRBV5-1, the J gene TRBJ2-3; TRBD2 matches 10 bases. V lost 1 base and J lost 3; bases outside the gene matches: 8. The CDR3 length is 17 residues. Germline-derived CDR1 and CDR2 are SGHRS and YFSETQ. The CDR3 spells CASSLTSGAMRTDTQYF. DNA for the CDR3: TGCGCCAGCAGCTTGACTAGCGGGGCGATGAGAACAGATACGCAGTATTTT.

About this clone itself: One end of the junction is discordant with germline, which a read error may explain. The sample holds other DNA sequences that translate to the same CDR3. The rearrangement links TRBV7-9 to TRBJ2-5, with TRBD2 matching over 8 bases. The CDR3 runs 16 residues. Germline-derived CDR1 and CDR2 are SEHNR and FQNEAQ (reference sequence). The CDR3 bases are TGTGCCAGCCGTACCGGGGGGGGTGGGAACCAAGAGACCCAATACTTC. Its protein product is CASRTGGGGNQETQYF. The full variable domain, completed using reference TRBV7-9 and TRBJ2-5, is DTGVSQNPRHKITKRGQNVTFRCDPISEHNRLYWYRQTLGQGPEFLTYFQNEAQLEKSRLLSDRFSAERPKGSFSTLEIQRTEQGDSAMYLCASRTGGGGNQETQYFGPGTRLLVL.

CDR3 in amino acids: CASNLDRVVPQHF. CDR3 coding DNA: TGTGCCAGCAACTTAGACAGGGTTGTCCCCCAGCATTTT. The chain couples TRBV2 to TRBJ1-5; 7 positions match TRBD1. The CDR3 is 13 residues long. V lost 7 bases, J lost 10 bases, and 10 bases stayed unmatched. Germline V gene data show CDR1 as SNHLY and CDR2 as FYNNEI.

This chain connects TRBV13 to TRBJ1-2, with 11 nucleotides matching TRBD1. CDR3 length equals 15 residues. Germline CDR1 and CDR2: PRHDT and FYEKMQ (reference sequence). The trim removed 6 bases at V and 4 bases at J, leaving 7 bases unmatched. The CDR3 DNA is TGTGCCAGCAGTTCTGGACAGGGGGCCCTCTATGGCTACACCTTC. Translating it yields CASSSGQGALYGYTF.

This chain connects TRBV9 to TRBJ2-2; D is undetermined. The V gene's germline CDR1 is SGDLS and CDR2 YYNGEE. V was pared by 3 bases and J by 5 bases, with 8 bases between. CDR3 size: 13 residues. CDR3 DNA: TGTGCCAGCAGCGCACCGGGTACCGGGGAGCTGTTTTTT. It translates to CASSAPGTGELFF.

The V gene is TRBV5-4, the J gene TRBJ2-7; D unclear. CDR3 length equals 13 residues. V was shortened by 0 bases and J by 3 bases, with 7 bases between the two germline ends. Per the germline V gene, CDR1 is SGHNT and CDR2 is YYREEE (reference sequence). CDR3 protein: CASSLDSYYEQYF. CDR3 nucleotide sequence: TGTGCCAGCAGCTTGGACAGCTACTACGAGCAGTACTTC.

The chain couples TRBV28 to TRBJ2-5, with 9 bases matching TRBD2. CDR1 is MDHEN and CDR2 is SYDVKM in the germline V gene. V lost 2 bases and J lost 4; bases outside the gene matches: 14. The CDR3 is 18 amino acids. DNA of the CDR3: TGTGCCAGCAGTTTAGTGATTAGCGGGAGTTACGGGGGAGAGACCCAGTACTTC. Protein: CASSLVISGSYGGETQYF.

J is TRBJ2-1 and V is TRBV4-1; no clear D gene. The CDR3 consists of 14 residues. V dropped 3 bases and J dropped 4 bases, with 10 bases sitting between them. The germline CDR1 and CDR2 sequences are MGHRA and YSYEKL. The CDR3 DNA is TGCGCCAGCAGCCACCCGGGTCCGTACAATGAGCAGTTCTTC. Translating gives CASSHPGPYNEQFF.

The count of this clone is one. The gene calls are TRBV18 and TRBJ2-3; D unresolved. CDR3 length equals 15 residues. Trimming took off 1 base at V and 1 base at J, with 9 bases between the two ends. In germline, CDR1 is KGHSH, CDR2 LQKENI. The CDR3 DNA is TGTGCCAGCTCACCACAGTGGAGTCGCACAGATACGCAGTATTTT. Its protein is CASSPQWSRTDTQYF.

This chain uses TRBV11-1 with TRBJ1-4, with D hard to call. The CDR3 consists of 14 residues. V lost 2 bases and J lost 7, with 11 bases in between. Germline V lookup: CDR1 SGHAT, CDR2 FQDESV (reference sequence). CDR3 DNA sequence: TGTGCCAGCAGCTTATCGCCGAGGGCTGAAAAACTGTTTTTT. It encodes CASSLSPRAEKLFF.

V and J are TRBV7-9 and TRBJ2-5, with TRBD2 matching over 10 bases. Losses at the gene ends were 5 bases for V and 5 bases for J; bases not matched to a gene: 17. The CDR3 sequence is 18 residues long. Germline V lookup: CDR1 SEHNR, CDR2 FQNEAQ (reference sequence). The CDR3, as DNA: TGTGCCAGCAGCCTCCCGATTCGGCTAGCGGGAGTACGTGAGACCCAGTACTTC. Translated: CASSLPIRLAGVRETQYF.

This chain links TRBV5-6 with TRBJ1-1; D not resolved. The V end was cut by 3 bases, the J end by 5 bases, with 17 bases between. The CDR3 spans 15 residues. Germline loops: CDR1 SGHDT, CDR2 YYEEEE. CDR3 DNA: TGTGCCAGCAGCTGGGTGGACTCACTAGGAACTGAAGCTTTCTTT. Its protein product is CASSWVDSLGTEAFF.

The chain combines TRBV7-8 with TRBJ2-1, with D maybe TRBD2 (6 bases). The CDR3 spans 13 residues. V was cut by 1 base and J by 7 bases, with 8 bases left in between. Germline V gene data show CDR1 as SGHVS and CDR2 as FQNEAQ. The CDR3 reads CASSLGGENEQFF. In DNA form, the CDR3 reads TGTGCCAGCAGCTTAGGGGGGGAGAATGAGCAGTTCTTC.

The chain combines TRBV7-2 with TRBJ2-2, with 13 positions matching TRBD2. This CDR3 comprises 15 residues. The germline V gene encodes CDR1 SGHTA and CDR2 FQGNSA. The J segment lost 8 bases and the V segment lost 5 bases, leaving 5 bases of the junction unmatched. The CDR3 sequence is CASSTGLAGLGELFF. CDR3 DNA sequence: TGTGCCAGCAGCACGGGACTAGCGGGACTGGGGGAGCTGTTTTTT.

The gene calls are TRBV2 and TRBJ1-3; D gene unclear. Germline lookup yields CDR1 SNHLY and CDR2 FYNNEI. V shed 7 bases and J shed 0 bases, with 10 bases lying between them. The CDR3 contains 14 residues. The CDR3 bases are TGTGCCAGCACCACTGTGAGCTCTGGAAACACCATATATTTT. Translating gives CASTTVSSGNTIYF.